This TCR beta chain was observed in a study of beta chain features in type 1 diabetes. Investigators reverse transcribed all isolated RNA, so they sequenced expressed TCRB transcripts. Some clones are missing from TCRdb's copy, which holds only in-frame ones; the method was immunoSEQ multiplex PCR. Counted here are roughly 700,000 clones, around an eighth occurring once; the ten biggest clones make up approximately 0.021%. The sample holds a few counts of this clone. The antigen remains undetermined. The study's findings and limits: When Type 1 diabetes patients were examined, their TCRB CDR3s proved moderately but significantly shorter in all four CD4+ subsets.

The sample comprised naive CD4+ T cells from blood. The receptor comes from a man between 18 and 35 years old with type 1 diabetes.

CDR3 protein: CASSYGAVQPYEQYF. In nucleotides, the CDR3 is TGTGCCAGCAGTTATGGGGCAGTTCAACCCTACGAGCAGTACTTC. The V and J genes are TRBV28 and TRBJ2-7; tentatively, D is TRBD1 (5 bases). The V and J ends lost 4 bases and 2 bases respectively, with 15 bases between them. CDR3 length: 15 amino acids. CDR1 is MDHEN and CDR2 is SYDVKM in the germline V gene.